This TCR beta chain derives from a study of beta chain features in type 1 diabetes. In the study overall: Patients shared similar age, gender and cell yields with healthy donors.

This clone was detected a few times. Its antigen is not known. Using CD45RO/CCR7/CD25/CD127/CD95/CD27, CD4+ naive, central memory, regulatory and stem cell-like memory cells were sorted. Expressed TCRB transcripts got sequenced, as all isolated RNA was reverse transcribed. Profiling relied on immunoSEQ multiplex PCR, and the TCRdb table lists in-frame clones only, not all of them. The table has roughly 240,000 clones, around 25% seen once. V lost 5 bases and J lost 2; bases outside the gene matches: 8. This CDR3 comprises 15 residues. Germline V gene sequence: CDR1 MNHEY, CDR2 SMNVEV (reference sequence). Findings and caveats of the study: Shorter templates may be favored by PCR, equally so in patients and controls. Shorter TCRB CDR3s, moderately but significantly so, marked every one of the four CD4+ subsets in Type 1 diabetes patients.

The sequenced material came from naive CD4+ T cells from blood. The V gene is TRBV27, the J gene TRBJ2-7, with TRBD1 matching 8 bases. The receptor was derived from a woman aged 30 to 39 with type 1 diabetes. CDR3: CASSRQGPVPYEQYF. CDR3 DNA sequence: TGTGCCAGCAGTCGACAGGGGCCGGTACCCTACGAGCAGTACTTC.